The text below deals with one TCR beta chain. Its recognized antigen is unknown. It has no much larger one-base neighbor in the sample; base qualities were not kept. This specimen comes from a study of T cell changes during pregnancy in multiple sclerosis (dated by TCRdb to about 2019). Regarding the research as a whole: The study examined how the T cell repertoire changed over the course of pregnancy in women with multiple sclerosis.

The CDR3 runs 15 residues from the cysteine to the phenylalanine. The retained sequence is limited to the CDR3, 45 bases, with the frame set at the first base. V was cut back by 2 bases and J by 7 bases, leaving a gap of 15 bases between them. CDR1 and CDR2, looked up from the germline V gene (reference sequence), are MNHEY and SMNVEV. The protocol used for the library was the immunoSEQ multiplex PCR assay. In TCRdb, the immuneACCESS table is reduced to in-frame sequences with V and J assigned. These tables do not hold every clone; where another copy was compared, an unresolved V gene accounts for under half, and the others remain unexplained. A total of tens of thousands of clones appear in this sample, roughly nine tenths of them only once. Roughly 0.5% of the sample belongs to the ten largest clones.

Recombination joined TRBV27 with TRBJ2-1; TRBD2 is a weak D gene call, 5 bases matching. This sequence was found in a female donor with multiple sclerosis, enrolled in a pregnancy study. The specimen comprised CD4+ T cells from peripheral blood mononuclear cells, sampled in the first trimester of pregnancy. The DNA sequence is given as TGTGCCAGCAGTTTAAGGTACGGGATTGAGAATGAGCAGTTCTTC. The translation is CASSLRYGIENEQFF.